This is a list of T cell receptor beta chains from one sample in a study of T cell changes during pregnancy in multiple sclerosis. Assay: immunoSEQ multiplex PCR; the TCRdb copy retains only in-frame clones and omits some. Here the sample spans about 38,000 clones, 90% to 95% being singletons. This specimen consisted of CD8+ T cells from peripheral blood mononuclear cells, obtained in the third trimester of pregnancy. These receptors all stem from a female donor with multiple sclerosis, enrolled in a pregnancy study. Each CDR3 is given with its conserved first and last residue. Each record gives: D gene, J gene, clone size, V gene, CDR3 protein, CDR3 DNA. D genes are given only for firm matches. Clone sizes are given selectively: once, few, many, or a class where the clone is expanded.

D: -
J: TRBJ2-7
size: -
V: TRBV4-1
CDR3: CASSQGRGGGEQYF
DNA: TGCGCCAGCAGCCAAGGCCGAGGCGGCGGCGAGCAGTACTTC

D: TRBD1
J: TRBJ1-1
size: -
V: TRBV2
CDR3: CASSGTRGQRNTEAFF
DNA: TGTGCCAGCAGTGGAACTAGGGGACAGAGAAACACTGAAGCTTTCTTT

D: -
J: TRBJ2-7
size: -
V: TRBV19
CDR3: CASRSSYEQYF
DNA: TGTGCCAGTAGGAGCTCCTACGAGCAGTACTTC

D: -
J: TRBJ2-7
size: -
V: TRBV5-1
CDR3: CASSLASTGLYYEQYF
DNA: TGCGCCAGCAGCTTGGCCTCTACGGGACTTTACTACGAGCAGTACTTC

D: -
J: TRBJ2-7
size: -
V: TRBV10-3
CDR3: CAISDPALGVAGEQYF
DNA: TGTGCCATCAGTGACCCGGCGCTGGGTGTGGCGGGCGAGCAGTACTTC

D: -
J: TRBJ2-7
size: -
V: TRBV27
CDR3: CASSLGGGSYYEQYF
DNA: TGTGCCAGCAGTTTAGGGGGCGGGTCATATTACGAGCAGTACTTC

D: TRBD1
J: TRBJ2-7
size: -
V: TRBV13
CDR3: CASSSAGTGYEQYF
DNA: TGTGCCAGCAGCTCCGCCGGGACAGGCTACGAGCAGTACTTC

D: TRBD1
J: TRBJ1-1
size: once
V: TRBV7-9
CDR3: CASSSRQGATTEAFF
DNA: TGTGCCAGCAGCTCCCGACAGGGGGCGACGACTGAAGCTTTCTTT

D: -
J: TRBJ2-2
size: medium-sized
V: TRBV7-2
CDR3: CASSTPRDWVITGELFF
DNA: TGTGCCAGCAGCACCCCTCGGGACTGGGTAATCACCGGGGAGCTGTTTTTT

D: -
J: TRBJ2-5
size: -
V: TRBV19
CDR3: CASSSSVQETQYF
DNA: TGTGCCAGTTCTTCCAGCGTTCAAGAGACCCAGTACTTC

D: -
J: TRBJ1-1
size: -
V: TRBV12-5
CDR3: CAGWGESEAFF
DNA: TGTGCGGGATGGGGGGAGTCGGAAGCTTTCTTT